The rows below give T cell receptor beta chains drawn from one sample of a study of T cell responses to AZD1222 COVID-19 vaccine. This table comes from immunoSEQ multiplex PCR, and its TCRdb copy is limited to in-frame clones, with some not included. The sample contains 95,000 to 150,000 clones, 75% to 95% of which appear only once. Sample: peripheral blood, taken on day 0 of AZD1222 vaccination. Receptor source: an adult in good health. Each CDR3 is given without its conserved first and last residue.

j_call | v_call | cdr3_aa
TRBJ1-2 | TRBV5-1 | ASSVEGQGEGYT
TRBJ1-6 | TRBV7-8 | ASSNPTGPLGSPLH
TRBJ2-4 | TRBV24-1 | ATRRALTGYIQY
TRBJ1-5 | TRBV5-1 | ASSTDGYSNQPQH
TRBJ1-1 | TRBV30 | AWSRNPRDAEAF
TRBJ1-1 | TRBV29-1 | SVEGLVGTEAF
TRBJ2-2 | TRBV2 | ASKEQGANTGELF
TRBJ1-2 | TRBV19 | ASSIGGQTYSQGYT
TRBJ2-1 | TRBV7-8 | ASSLEQGHNEQF
TRBJ1-5 | TRBV19 | ASSVPQGNQPQH
TRBJ1-1 | TRBV9 | ASSVFTGMNTEAF
TRBJ1-2 | TRBV29-1 | SVEDEGQQRHGYT
TRBJ1-2 | TRBV4-2 | ASSQETDRGFVYGYT
TRBJ2-7 | TRBV20-1 | SASKGDEQY
TRBJ1-6 | TRBV9 | ASSVVPEGSPLH
TRBJ2-5 | TRBV2 | ASSEEIRPTY
TRBJ2-1 | TRBV19 | ASSRQGPGNEQF
TRBJ2-7 | TRBV20-1 | SASDGGEQY
TRBJ1-2 | TRBV11-2 | ASSLEAGYGYT
TRBJ2-7 | TRBV27 | ASRQGPYEQY
TRBJ2-7 | TRBV10-3 | AIRGQVASYEQY
TRBJ1-5 | TRBV19 | ASSWTGGSNQPQH
TRBJ1-4 | TRBV29-1 | SVALWQGEKLF
TRBJ2-7 | TRBV5-4 | ASSPSGFETEQY
TRBJ2-3 | TRBV9 | ASSVSDRSRTDTQY
TRBJ2-4 | TRBV24-1 | ATSAQVQY
TRBJ1-2 | TRBV30 | AWSLTQRGGYGYT
TRBJ1-1 | TRBV7-8 | ASSSLVAQGGSAF
TRBJ1-6 | TRBV5-1 | ASSLAGSTNNSPLH